This T cell receptor (beta chain) comes out of a study of blood T cell repertoires in COVID-19. Across the study: The samples span acute and convalescent COVID-19 from the United States, Italy and Spain.

Those enrolled in Seattle joined during active infection and were followed longitudinally afterward. Methods used by the authors: Nucleated cell number was recorded as an estimate derived from reference gene primer amplification. Sequencing used immunoSEQ multiplex PCR; TCRdb keeps in-frame clones, though not all of them. V and J calls and clone size follow that table, whereas D and trimming were derived from the DNA. This sample has approximately 500,000 clones, with approximately 88% found just once. The J segment lost 2 bases and the V segment lost 6 bases, leaving 9 bases of the junction unmatched. The length of the CDR3 is 15 residues. CDR1 is LNHDA and CDR2 is SQIVND in the germline V gene (reference sequence).

The specimen sequenced was peripheral blood. The chain combines TRBV19 with TRBJ1-2; 7 bases map to TRBD1. The clonotype was recovered from a woman aged 45-60 years with COVID-19, enrolled during active disease. CDR3 DNA sequence: TGTGCCAGTAGCCGGGGACAGCATAGAAACTATGGCTACACCTTC. This encodes CASSRGQHRNYGYTF.